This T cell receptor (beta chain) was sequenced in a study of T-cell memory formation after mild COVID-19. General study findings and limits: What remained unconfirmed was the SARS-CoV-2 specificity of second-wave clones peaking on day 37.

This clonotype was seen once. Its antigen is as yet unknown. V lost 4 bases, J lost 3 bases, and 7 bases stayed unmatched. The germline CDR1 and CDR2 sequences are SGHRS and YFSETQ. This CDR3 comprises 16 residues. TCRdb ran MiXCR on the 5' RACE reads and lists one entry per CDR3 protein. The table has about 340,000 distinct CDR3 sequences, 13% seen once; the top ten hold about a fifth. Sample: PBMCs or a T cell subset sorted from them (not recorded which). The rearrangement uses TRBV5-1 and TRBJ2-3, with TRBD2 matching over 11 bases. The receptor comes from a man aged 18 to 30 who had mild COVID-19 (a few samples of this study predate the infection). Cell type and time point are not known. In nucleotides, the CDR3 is TGCGCCAGCAGCGTAGCGGGGGGGCCTGGTACAGATACGCAGTATTTT. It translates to CASSVAGGPGTDTQYF.